This is a list of T cell receptor beta chains from one sample in a study of blood T cell repertoires in COVID-19. Profiling relied on immunoSEQ multiplex PCR, and the TCRdb table lists in-frame clones only, not all of them. In the table there are roughly 140,000 clones, approximately 90% of which are singletons. Sequences were obtained from peripheral blood. These receptors originate from a woman aged 60-75 years with active COVID-19. The CDR3 runs from the conserved cysteine through the conserved F or W. Fields, in order: CDR3 protein, CDR3 DNA, clone size, J gene, D gene, V gene. D genes are given only for firm matches. Size values are once, few and many counts, or a class for expanded clones, and some rows have none.

CDR3: CASSLGQTGNTIYF; DNA: TGTGCCAGCAGCTTGGGACAGACTGGAAACACCATATATTTT; size: -; J: TRBJ1-3; D: TRBD1; V: TRBV11-2
CDR3: CASSPRSKTGLYGYTF; DNA: TGTGCCAGCTCACCAAGGAGTAAGACAGGGCTTTATGGCTACACCTTC; size: -; J: TRBJ1-2; D: TRBD1; V: TRBV18
CDR3: CASSPWTSGTDTQYF; DNA: TGTGCCAGCAGCCCCTGGACTAGCGGCACAGATACGCAGTATTTT; size: -; J: TRBJ2-3; D: TRBD2; V: TRBV7-2
CDR3: CASSLEQLAGAEQFF; DNA: TGTGCCAGCAGCTTGGAGCAGCTAGCGGGAGCTGAGCAGTTCTTC; size: -; J: TRBJ2-1; D: TRBD2; V: TRBV5-4
CDR3: CASSLTLGGAMNTEAFF; DNA: TGTGCCAGTAGTTTAACACTCGGGGGGGCGATGAACACTGAAGCTTTCTTT; size: few; J: TRBJ1-1; D: -; V: TRBV19
CDR3: CASSLDAGTSGNTIYF; DNA: TGTGCCAGCAGCTTAGACGCGGGCACGTCTGGAAACACCATATATTTT; size: -; J: TRBJ1-3; D: -; V: TRBV7-2
CDR3: CASSLHSSYEQYF; DNA: TGCGCCAGCAGCTTGCACAGTTCCTACGAGCAGTACTTC; size: -; J: TRBJ2-7; D: -; V: TRBV5-1
CDR3: CASSVARTWRGGELFF; DNA: TGTGCCAGCAGCGTAGCCCGAACGTGGCGGGGCGGGGAGCTGTTTTTT; size: -; J: TRBJ2-2; D: -; V: TRBV9
CDR3: CASSGQGSYEQYF; DNA: TGTGCCAGCTCAGGACAGGGCAGCTACGAGCAGTACTTC; size: -; J: TRBJ2-7; D: TRBD1; V: TRBV18
CDR3: CASRSRTSGRLSSYEQYF; DNA: TGTGCCAGCAGGTCTAGGACTAGCGGGAGGTTAAGCTCCTACGAGCAGTACTTC; size: -; J: TRBJ2-7; D: -; V: TRBV12-1
CDR3: CASTPGGDQPQHF; DNA: TGTGCCAGCACCCCCGGCGGGGATCAGCCCCAGCATTTT; size: few; J: TRBJ1-5; D: -; V: TRBV12-3/TRBV12-4
CDR3: CASSVQGPYGYTF; DNA: TGTGCCAGCAGCGTACAGGGTCCCTATGGCTACACCTTC; size: -; J: TRBJ1-2; D: -; V: TRBV9